The 5 T cell receptor beta chains below come from one sample, sequenced in a study of OX40 agonist ivuxolimab in advanced cancers. Clones were sequenced by immunoSEQ multiplex PCR, and TCRdb holds only the in-frame ones, with some missing. The sample shows around 84,000 clones, 92% of them seen only once. Material: CD4+ or CD8+ T cells sorted from blood, obtained in a trial of the OX40 agonist ivuxolimab. These receptors were collected from an adult with an advanced solid tumor such as melanoma, head and neck, liver or kidney cancer.

This chain links TRBV5-4 with TRBJ1-6; D is ambiguous. The CDR3 loop spans 16 amino acids. The germline V gene encodes CDR1 SGHNT and CDR2 YYREEE (reference sequence). V shed 0 bases and J shed 0 bases, with 7 bases lying between them. The chain's CDR3 is CASSLVRSSYNSPLHF. CDR3 nucleotides: TGTGCCAGCAGCTTGGTTAGGAGCTCCTATAATTCACCCCTCCACTTT.

In its sample, this clone was seen once. This chain uses TRBV29-1 with TRBJ1-3; D remains unclear. The CDR3 runs 14 residues. CDR1 and CDR2 (germline): SQVTM, ANQGSEA. Trimming took off 0 bases at V and 4 bases at J, with 10 bases between the two ends. CDR3 DNA: TGCAGCGTTGAAGATCACGGGTGGGGAAACACCATATATTTT. Residues: CSVEDHGWGNTIYF.

The CDR3 bases are TGTGCCAGCAGCGTTCCCGGGACTGGCTACACCTTC. Translated: CASSVPGTGYTF. V and J are TRBV9 and TRBJ1-2; TRBD1 is a possible D gene (5 bases). Germline-derived CDR1 and CDR2 are SGDLS and YYNGEE. The length of the CDR3 is 12 residues. The germline V and J ends were trimmed by 2 bases and 7 bases, with 9 bases remaining between them.

The chain combines TRBV5-8 with TRBJ2-1; tentatively, D is TRBD2 (6 bases). This CDR3 has 12 residues. CDR1 SGHTS and CDR2 YDEGEE come from the germline V gene. Trimming stripped 4 bases from V and 10 bases from J, with 12 bases between. CDR3 sequence: CASSLTRTEQFF. CDR3 coding DNA: TGTGCCAGCAGCCTGACTAGAACGGAGCAGTTCTTC.

This chain links TRBV6-4 with TRBJ2-3; D assignment may be TRBD1 or TRBD2 (5 bases each). The V end lost 3 bases, the J end lost 3 bases, and 13 bases lay between the germline ends. CDR1 and CDR2 from the germline V gene are MRHNA and SNTAGT. This CDR3 comprises 15 residues. The CDR3 bases are TGTGCCAGCAGTGAGGGGACGCAGTCAACAGATACGCAGTATTTT. This codes for CASSEGTQSTDTQYF.